The 29 T cell receptor beta chains in this list originate from one sample, sequenced in a study of metastatic and nonmetastatic thyroid tumors. TCRdb re-called the PCR reads via MiXCR. In the table there are over 25,000 clones, around 19% of which are singletons. No patient had received any treatment before thyroid surgery. Sequenced sample: blood. Every receptor here comes from a female donor with papillary thyroid cancer or a benign thyroid nodule (not recorded which). Some clones in this sample may be carry-over from other donors' samples.

This chain joins TRBV28 and TRBJ1-5; D ambiguous. The V gene's germline CDR1 is MDHEN and CDR2 SYDVKM. The CDR3 is 14 residues long. V was pared by 10 bases and J by 4 bases, with 17 bases between. CDR3 region: CATGPPVGNQPQHF. The CDR3 DNA reads TGTGCCACCGGACCACCCGTGGGAAATCAGCCCCAGCATTTT. The variable domain in full, completed from reference TRBV28 and TRBJ1-5, reads DVKVTQSSRYLVKRTGEKVFLECVQDMDHENMFWYRQDPGLGLRLIYFSYDVKMKEKGDIPEGYSVSREKKERFSLILESASTNQTSMYLCATGPPVGNQPQHFGDGTRLSIL.

This clone was detected ten times or more. The chain couples TRBV18 to TRBJ1-6; 8 bases fit TRBD1. There are 15 residues in the CDR3. V lost 2 bases to trimming and J lost 7 bases; unmatched junction nucleotides: 4. Germline loops: CDR1 KGHSH, CDR2 LQKENI. The CDR3 protein is CASSPSGQENSPLHF. For the CDR3, the DNA is TGTGCCAGCTCACCATCGGGACAGGAGAATTCACCCCTCCACTTT.

The table lists this clone with many counts. The J gene is TRBJ1-2, the V gene TRBV20-1; no definite D call. Trimming cost V 0 bases and J 2 bases, with 7 bases left between them. The CDR3 sequence is 13 residues long. Germline lookup yields CDR1 DFQATT and CDR2 SNEGSKA (reference sequence). CDR3 region: CSAREGQNYGYTF. CDR3 in DNA: TGCAGTGCTAGAGAAGGGCAGAACTATGGCTACACCTTC.

This clone has ten or more counts. The genes are TRBV28 and TRBJ1-4, with no clear D. Germline CDR1 MDHEN, CDR2 SYDVKM. The ends were cut back, 3 bases at V and 0 bases at J, with 14 bases in the middle. The CDR3 is 17 amino acids. The CDR3 reads CASSLYPYNTTNEKLFF. The CDR3 coding sequence is TGTGCCAGCAGTTTGTATCCCTACAACACAACTAATGAAAAACTGTTTTTT.

This chain uses TRBV30 with TRBJ2-7; D is perhaps TRBD1 or TRBD2 (5 bases each). Germline V CDR1 and CDR2: GTSNPN, SVGIG (reference sequence). V shed 7 bases and J shed 3 bases, with 10 bases lying between them. The CDR3 consists of 11 residues. CDR3 in amino acids: CALGRYYEQYF. In DNA form, the CDR3 reads TGTGCCTTGGGACGGTACTACGAGCAGTACTTC. Using reference TRBV30 and TRBJ2-7 for the parts outside the CDR3, the full variable domain is SQTIHQWPATLVQPVGSPLSLECTVEGTSNPNLYWYRQAAGRGLQLLFYSVGIGQISSEVPQNLSASRPQDRQFILSSKKLLLSDSGFYLCALGRYYEQYFGPGTRLTVT.

At least ten counts were recorded for this clone. The V call is TRBV27, the J call TRBJ1-2; the D gene is possibly TRBD1 (5 bases). Germline-derived CDR1 and CDR2 are MNHEY and SMNVEV (reference sequence). Trimming removed 4 bases at V and 5 bases at J, with 14 bases between. The CDR3 is 14 residues long. CDR3 residues: CASSSLQGGYGYTF. DNA of the CDR3: TGTGCCAGCAGTTCCCTGCAGGGAGGTTATGGCTACACCTTC.

This clone was observed many times. The V call is TRBV30, the J call TRBJ1-6; tentative D call: TRBD1 (6 bases). The ends were cut back, 3 bases at V and 10 bases at J, with 16 bases in the middle. Germline V CDR1 and CDR2: GTSNPN, SVGIG (reference sequence). The CDR3 is 14 residues long. The chain's CDR3 is CAWSLWTDGSPLHF. CDR3 DNA: TGTGCCTGGAGCCTGTGGACAGACGGATCACCCCTCCACTTT.

The table lists this clone with many counts. The junction shows a germline mismatch at one end, possibly a read error. The chain couples TRBV6-7 to TRBJ1-5; possible D gene TRBD1, 6 bases. TRBV6-7 is annotated as an ORF whose role is uncertain. The CDR3 length is 14 residues. Here the CDR3 reads CAEGGDTGNRPQHF. CDR3 DNA: TGTGCCGAGGGAGGGGACACCGGAAATCGGCCCCAGCATTTT.

The J gene is TRBJ2-7, the V gene TRBV30, with 9 bases matching TRBD1. This CDR3 comprises 14 residues. V was pared by 5 bases and J by 1 base, with 6 bases of the junction left unmatched. The germline V gene has CDR1 GTSNPN and CDR2 SVGIG (reference sequence). The CDR3 sequence is CAWEGDRESYEQYF. The CDR3 coding sequence is TGTGCCTGGGAGGGGGACAGGGAATCCTACGAGCAGTACTTC.

This clone was seen repeatedly, ten times or more. The rearrangement uses TRBV30 and TRBJ1-2; D uncertain. The CDR3 is 12 residues long. Trimming stripped 3 bases from V and 7 bases from J, with 12 bases between. Germline V gene data show CDR1 as GTSNPN and CDR2 as SVGIG (reference sequence). CDR3 sequence (DNA): TGTGCCTGGAGCCCCAAGGGTCGTGGCTACACCTTC. Protein sequence: CAWSPKGRGYTF. The complete variable domain, with remaining parts taken from reference TRBV30 and TRBJ1-2, reads SQTIHQWPATLVQPVGSPLSLECTVEGTSNPNLYWYRQAAGRGLQLLFYSVGIGQISSEVPQNLSASRPQDRQFILSSKKLLLSDSGFYLCAWSPKGRGYTFGSGTRLTVV.

The chain recombines TRBV6-1 with TRBJ2-2; 7 bases map to TRBD2. V lost 7 bases and J lost 0; bases outside the gene matches: 5. Germline V gene sequence: CDR1 MNHNS, CDR2 SASEGT. The CDR3 contains 15 residues. The CDR3 reads CASTRGGSNTGELFF. CDR3 sequence (DNA): TGTGCCAGCACCCGGGGAGGGTCGAACACCGGGGAGCTGTTTTTT.

There are many counts of this clone. The V call is TRBV11-3, the J call TRBJ2-2; D gene uncertain. Trimming stripped 5 bases from V and 1 base from J, with 8 bases between. Per germline, CDR1 SGHNT and CDR2 YENEEA. The CDR3 totals 14 residues. The CDR3 DNA is TGTGCCAGCAGCCCCCGACAGAACACCGGGGAGCTGTTTTTT. It yields the protein CASSPRQNTGELFF. Filled out from reference TRBV11-3 and TRBJ2-2, the complete variable domain reads EAGVVQSPRYKIIEKKQPVAFWCNPISGHNTLYWYLQNLGQGPELLIRYENEEAVDDSQLPKDRFSAERLKGVDSTLKIQPAELGDSAVYLCASSPRQNTGELFFGEGSRLTVL.

The gene calls are TRBV6-1 and TRBJ1-1; 7 bases agree with TRBD1. Germline CDR1 is MNHNS and CDR2 is SASEGT. V shed 0 bases, J shed 5 bases, and the junction held 6 bases outside the gene matches. CDR3 length: 15 amino acids. CDR3 nucleotide sequence: TGTGCCAGCAGTGAAGCTGAAGCAGGGGGTACTGAAGCTTTCTTT. It yields the protein CASSEAEAGGTEAFF.

By frequency in the sample, this clone is medium-sized. The chain is built from TRBV7-9 and TRBJ2-1; D perhaps matches TRBD2 (7 bases). CDR1 is SEHNR, CDR2 FQNEAQ, per germline (reference sequence). The CDR3 has 14 residues. V lost 6 bases and J 6 bases, leaving 15 bases between the germline ends. The CDR3 sequence is CASRRGQGPNEQFF. The CDR3 coding sequence is TGTGCCAGCAGGCGGGGGCAGGGGCCCAATGAGCAGTTCTTC.

This clone was found many times. V gene TRBV12-3 or TRBV12-4 combines with J gene TRBJ1-4, with D perhaps TRBD1 (6 bases). CDR3 length equals 14 residues. V was cut by 5 bases and J by 10 bases, with 17 bases left in between. The CDR3 DNA is TGTGCCAGCAGTCTCCGGGACCGAGGGGGAAAACTGTTTTTT. It translates to CASSLRDRGGKLFF.

This clone was detected a few times. Germline and junction disagree at one end, which may indicate a read error. The same CDR3 arises from other DNA sequences in this sample as well. The V call is TRBV12-3 or TRBV12-4, the J call TRBJ2-7, with TRBD2 matching 7 bases. This CDR3 is built from 13 residues. The CDR3 spells CANLGRPIYEQYF. DNA for the CDR3: TGTGCCAACCTCGGGAGGCCGATCTATGAGCAGTATTTC.

The V and J genes are TRBV24-1 and TRBJ2-1; 7 bases are shared with TRBD2. Germline lookup yields CDR1 KGHDR and CDR2 SFDVKD. This CDR3 region has 16 residues. With 1 base clipped from V and 0 bases from J, the junction kept 2 bases outside the gene matches. In DNA form, the CDR3 reads TGTGCCACCAGTGATTTCCGCGGGAGCTCCTACAATGAGCAGTTCTTC. This sequence encodes CATSDFRGSSYNEQFF.

This clone has ten or more counts. This chain joins TRBV6-1 and TRBJ1-5; 10 bases are shared with TRBD1. Per the germline V gene, CDR1 is MNHNS and CDR2 is SASEGT. The CDR3 is 15 residues long. V lost 6 bases to trimming and J lost 4 bases; unmatched junction nucleotides: 6. The CDR3 loop reads CASSSGTGVNQPQHF. CDR3 nucleotide sequence: TGTGCCAGCAGCTCCGGGACAGGGGTAAATCAGCCCCAGCATTTT.

This clone was found a few times. The gene calls are TRBV24-1 and TRBJ2-1; D is possibly TRBD2 (5 bases). Germline V gene lookup returns CDR1 KGHDR and CDR2 SFDVKD. This CDR3 has 12 residues. V shed 10 bases and J shed 6 bases, with 12 bases lying between them. The CDR3 nucleotides read TGTGCCACTAGAGGGTTTAGCAATGAGCAGTTCTTC. This sequence encodes CATRGFSNEQFF.

This clone has ten or more counts. The chain combines TRBV24-1 with TRBJ2-1; possibly TRBD2 for D (5 bases). CDR3 length: 16 residues. The V and J ends lost 4 bases and 5 bases respectively, with 17 bases between them. Germline V gene data show CDR1 as KGHDR and CDR2 as SFDVKD. CDR3 DNA sequence: TGTGCCACCAGTGACAGGACCCAAGCGGTAGACAATGAGCAGTTCTTC. Translation: CATSDRTQAVDNEQFF.

This clone has a handful of counts. The V gene is TRBV6-5, the J gene TRBJ1-3; 8 positions match TRBD1. CDR1 and CDR2 from the germline V gene are MNHEY and SVGAGI. There are 17 residues in the CDR3. J gave up 4 bases and V 2 bases, and 10 bases lay outside the gene matches. CDR3 amino acids: CASSYSTQGAGGNTIYF. CDR3 in DNA: TGTGCCAGCAGTTACAGTACGCAGGGGGCAGGGGGAAACACCATATATTTT.

Many counts were recorded for this clone. The chain is built from TRBV27 and TRBJ2-7; TRBD2 aligns across 8 bases. From germline, CDR1 is MNHEY and CDR2 SMNVEV (reference sequence). V was clipped by 7 bases and J by 2 bases; unmatched bases: 10. CDR3 size: 15 residues. In DNA, the CDR3 is TGTGCCAGCAAAAACAGCGGGACTAGTCCCTACGAGCAGTACTTC. This encodes CASKNSGTSPYEQYF.

This chain connects TRBV11-2 to TRBJ2-1; TRBD2 matches at 10 bases. The CDR3 runs to 16 residues. The germline V gene encodes CDR1 SGHAT and CDR2 FQNNGV. The V gene end was trimmed by 3 bases and the J gene end by 4 bases; junction bases not matched to a gene: 6. CDR3 loop: CASSFSSGSPYNEQFF. Here the CDR3 DNA reads TGTGCCAGCAGCTTCTCTAGCGGGAGTCCGTACAATGAGCAGTTCTTC. The full variable domain, with the rest looked up from reference TRBV11-2 and TRBJ2-1, is EAGVAQSPRYKIIEKRQSVAFWCNPISGHATLYWYQQILGQGPKLLIQFQNNGVVDDSQLPKDRFSAERLKGVDSTLKIQPAKLEDSAVYLCASSFSSGSPYNEQFFGPGTRLTVL.

The chain uses TRBV20-1 and TRBJ1-6; 8 bases align to TRBD1. The CDR3 runs to 14 residues. V gave up 5 bases and J gave up 7 bases; unmatched junction bases: 7. Looked up from germline, CDR1 is DFQATT and CDR2 is SNEGSKA (reference sequence). DNA for the CDR3: TGCAGTGCTCGAATAAGGACAGGGAATTCACCCCTCCACTTT. Protein: CSARIRTGNSPLHF.

This clone was seen at least ten times. The chain combines TRBV18 with TRBJ1-5; D perhaps matches TRBD1 (5 bases). V lost 2 bases and J lost 6, with 11 bases in between. CDR3 length: 14 amino acids. Germline lookup yields CDR1 KGHSH and CDR2 LQKENI. CDR3 coding DNA: TGTGCCAGCTCACCAGCGGGGGGGAGTCAGCCCCAGCATTTT. Protein sequence: CASSPAGGSQPQHF.

V usage is TRBV11-2 and J usage is TRBJ2-7; D unclear. Germline-derived CDR1 and CDR2 are SGHAT and FQNNGV. Trimming pared 6 bases from V and 2 bases from J, leaving 14 bases between. CDR3 size: 14 residues. The CDR3 is CASSPGLVTYEQYF. CDR3 nucleotide sequence: TGTGCCAGCAGTCCTGGGCTGGTAACCTACGAGCAGTACTTC.

This clone was found many times. V gene TRBV5-4 combines with J gene TRBJ1-2; no clear D. Germline values: CDR1 SGHNT, CDR2 YYREEE (reference sequence). The CDR3 has 14 residues. V was shortened by 4 bases and J by 3 bases, with 13 bases between the two germline ends. The CDR3 protein is CASSTAGAHYGYTF. The CDR3 DNA follows: TGTGCCAGCAGCACAGCCGGAGCCCACTATGGCTACACCTTC.

The V gene is TRBV6-1, the J gene TRBJ1-1, with a weak D call TRBD1 (5 bases). From germline, CDR1 is MNHNS and CDR2 SASEGT. The CDR3 is 15 amino acids. Trimming cost V 4 bases and J 1 base, with 13 bases left between them. The CDR3 sequence is CASSAPTESNTEAFF. The DNA for the CDR3 is TGTGCCAGCAGTGCCCCGACAGAATCGAACACTGAAGCTTTCTTT.

This clone was found many times. The chain recombines TRBV19 with TRBJ2-6, with TRBD1 matching over 12 bases. Germline V CDR1 and CDR2: LNHDA, SQIVND (reference sequence). The CDR3 loop spans 18 amino acids. Trimming took 5 bases from V and 2 from J; bases not matched to a gene: 7. CDR3 loop: CASSSTGTGGAGANVLTF. CDR3 in DNA: TGTGCCAGTAGTTCCACCGGGACAGGGGGCGCTGGGGCCAACGTCCTGACTTTC.